Listed here is a single TCR beta chain. Its specificity is not known. This sample is drawn from a study of T-cell memory formation after mild COVID-19. In the study overall: Each donor largely had its own TCR clusters.

TCRdb independently ran MiXCR on the 5' RACE reads; one entry per CDR3 protein. The data contain some 46,000 distinct CDR3 sequences, around 6.6% of them singletons. Study findings and constraints: Clones that got smaller from day 15 to 85 had even CD4/CD8, while clones growing later tipped toward CD4+. In pre-infection memory, a portion of responding clones appeared, which suggested that cross-reactive memory joined.

Per the germline V gene, CDR1 is SGHNT and CDR2 is YYREEE (reference sequence). This CDR3 comprises 14 residues. The germline V and J ends were trimmed by 4 bases and 4 bases, with 13 bases remaining between them. The V and J genes are TRBV5-4 and TRBJ2-3; the D is unclear. The sample consisted of PBMCs or a T cell subset sorted from them (not recorded which). The clonotype was recovered from an adult who had mild COVID-19 (a few samples of this study predate the infection). Cell type and time point are not known. The CDR3 sequence: CASSQEPRPDTQYF. Written as DNA, the CDR3 is TGTGCCAGCAGCCAGGAACCACGCCCAGATACGCAGTATTTT.